These 23 T cell receptor beta chains originate from one sample sequenced in a study of TIL therapy for anti-PD-1-resistant metastatic lung cancer. The immunoSEQ assay was v3. Data came from immunoSEQ multiplex PCR; TCRdb stores just in-frame clones and leaves some out. The data show around 15,000 clones, approximately 69% seen once. Time point indicated: pre-treatment sample, taken before nivolumab and TIL therapy. Sequences were derived from blood, sampled at baseline. The receptors stem from a person between 30 and 79 years old with non-small cell lung cancer.

The chain combines TRBV10-3 with TRBJ1-5; 7 bases are shared with TRBD1. The CDR3 is 14 amino acids. V lost 3 bases to trimming and J lost 7 bases; unmatched junction nucleotides: 6. CDR1 ENHRY and CDR2 SYGVKD come from the germline V gene. The CDR3 sequence is CAISDEGARQPQHF. The DNA of the CDR3 is TGTGCCATCAGTGACGAGGGGGCAAGGCAGCCCCAGCATTTT.

The chain recombines TRBV7-3 with TRBJ1-1; D gene ambiguous. From germline, CDR1 is SGHTA and CDR2 FQGTGA. This CDR3 region has 19 residues. The V and J ends lost 2 bases and 1 base respectively, with 23 bases between them. CDR3 in amino acids: CASSLGNGGPTQTNTEAFF. CDR3 nucleotides: TGTGCCAGCAGCTTAGGAAATGGTGGACCGACACAAACGAACACTGAAGCTTTCTTT. The whole variable domain, remainder taken from reference TRBV7-3 and TRBJ1-1, is GAGVSQTPSNKVTEKGKYVELRCDPISGHTALYWYRQSLGQGPEFLIYFQGTGAADDSGLPNDRFFAVRPEGSVSTLKIQRTERGDSAVYLCASSLGNGGPTQTNTEAFFGQGTRLTVV.

V is TRBV9 and J is TRBJ2-1, with D perhaps matching TRBD1 or TRBD2 (5 bases each). The germline gives CDR1 SGDLS, CDR2 YYNGEE. Deletions cut 0 bases from V and 5 bases from J, with 15 bases between. The CDR3 runs 16 residues. CDR3 protein: CASSVGVGWGNNEQFF. The DNA for the CDR3 is TGTGCCAGCAGCGTAGGGGTGGGGTGGGGGAACAATGAGCAGTTCTTC.

The chain carries TRBV2 and TRBJ1-1; tentatively, D is TRBD1 (5 bases). CDR1 is SNHLY, CDR2 FYNNEI, per germline. This CDR3 comprises 15 residues. V was pared by 3 bases and J by 4 bases, with 15 bases between. DNA for the CDR3: TGTGCCAGCAGTGAGACGGGCCCGGGGGGCACTGAAGCTTTCTTT. This encodes CASSETGPGGTEAFF. Variable domain in full (rest from reference TRBV2 and TRBJ1-1): EPEVTQTPSHQVTQMGQEVILRCVPISNHLYFYWYRQILGQKVEFLVSFYNNEISEKSEIFDDQFSVERPDGSNFTLKIRSTKLEDSAMYFCASSETGPGGTEAFFGQGTRLTVV.

The J gene is TRBJ2-2, the V gene TRBV6-6, with TRBD1 identical over 8 bases. Germline lookup yields CDR1 MNHNY and CDR2 SVGAGI (reference sequence). The CDR3 sequence is 14 residues long. V lost 6 bases to trimming and J lost 4 bases; unmatched junction nucleotides: 4. The CDR3 DNA reads as TGTGCCAGCAGGGACAGGGTGGGCACCGGGGAGCTGTTTTTT. This gives the protein CASRDRVGTGELFF.

The chain joins TRBV4-2 to TRBJ2-3; 7 bases line up with TRBD2. CDR1 and CDR2 from the germline V gene are LGHNA and YNFKEQ. CDR3 length: 17 residues. Unmatched junction bases numbered 8, after V lost 1 base and J lost 1 base. The CDR3 nucleotides are TGTGCCAGCAGCCAAGTCTTCCCAGCGGGGCGCACAGATACGCAGTATTTT. It codes for CASSQVFPAGRTDTQYF.

The chain has TRBV5-4 and TRBJ2-3, with D possibly being TRBD2 (7 bases). V was shortened by 3 bases and J by 2 bases, with 13 bases between the two germline ends. The V gene's germline CDR1 is SGHNT and CDR2 YYREEE (reference sequence). CDR3 length: 15 residues. The CDR3 region has the DNA TGTGCCAGCAGCTCGCGGGGGCCTGACACAGATACGCAGTATTTT. It yields the protein CASSSRGPDTDTQYF.

J is TRBJ2-3 and V is TRBV19, with D maybe TRBD2 (6 bases). V was pared by 7 bases and J by 1 base, with 12 bases between. The CDR3 is 14 amino acids. Germline CDR1 LNHDA, CDR2 SQIVND (reference sequence). Written as DNA, the CDR3 is TGTGCCAGTATGGCCCCTAGCGGCACAGATACGCAGTATTTT. It codes for CASMAPSGTDTQYF.

This chain links TRBV7-9 with TRBJ2-5, with a tentative D call TRBD1 (6 bases). Germline CDR1 is SEHNR and CDR2 is FQNEAQ (reference sequence). This CDR3 contains 15 residues. Trimming removed 3 bases at V and 4 bases at J, with 15 bases between. DNA of the CDR3: TGTGCCAGCAGCTTTACAGGGTCGTGGAGAGAGACCCAGTACTTC. Translated, it gives CASSFTGSWRETQYF.

This clone has a single count. One end of the junction is discordant with germline, which a read error may explain. The rearrangement links TRBV13 to TRBJ1-6; no clear D. This CDR3 is 16 amino acids long. Germline V gene data show CDR1 as PRHDT and CDR2 as FYEKMQ (reference sequence). CDR3 nucleotides: TGTGCCAGCAGCGTAGGGTTAAGCTCCTATAATTCACCCCTCCACTTT. Protein sequence: CASSVGLSSYNSPLHF.

The chain couples TRBV27 to TRBJ2-7; no firm D call. The CDR3 sequence is 13 residues long. Germline values: CDR1 MNHEY, CDR2 SMNVEV (reference sequence). Deletions cut 1 base from V and 5 bases from J, with 9 bases between. DNA for the CDR3: TGTGCCAGCAGTTTATGGGAATCCCACGAGCAGTACTTC. It is translated as CASSLWESHEQYF.

This chain links TRBV9 with TRBJ2-7; D unclear. V was clipped by 0 bases and J by 1 base, with 11 bases between them. Germline V gene data show CDR1 as SGDLS and CDR2 as YYNGEE. This CDR3 contains 15 residues. The CDR3, as DNA: TGTGCCAGCAGCGTAGAAGCGCTTCAATCCTACGAGCAGTACTTC. Residues: CASSVEALQSYEQYF.

The chain employs TRBV5-1 and TRBJ1-1, with 9 bases fitting TRBD1. J gave up 4 bases and V 4 bases, and 8 bases lay outside the gene matches. The length of the CDR3 is 15 residues. CDR1 and CDR2 from the germline V gene are SGHRS and YFSETQ. In DNA, the CDR3 is TGCGCCAGCAGCCCGACCCCGACAGGGGGCACTGAAGCTTTCTTT. Its translation: CASSPTPTGGTEAFF.

There are a few counts of this clone. The rearrangement links TRBV9 to TRBJ2-1; possible D gene TRBD1, 7 bases. Germline assignment: CDR1 SGDLS and CDR2 YYNGEE. This CDR3 is built from 13 residues. Deletions cut 4 bases from V and 4 bases from J, with 9 bases between. CDR3 protein: CASSPGGYNEQFF. The DNA for the CDR3 is TGTGCCAGCAGCCCAGGGGGGTACAATGAGCAGTTCTTC.

The chain has TRBV28 and TRBJ1-6; possibly TRBD1 for D (5 bases). This CDR3 contains 17 residues. V lost 0 bases and J lost 10, with 19 bases in between. Germline lookup yields CDR1 MDHEN and CDR2 SYDVKM. CDR3: CASSLWSGGRYMSPLHF. CDR3 coding DNA: TGTGCCAGCAGTTTATGGAGTGGGGGTCGCTATATGTCACCCCTCCACTTT.

The chain has TRBV5-4 and TRBJ2-7; tentative D call: TRBD2 (6 bases). There are 14 residues in the CDR3. CDR1 is SGHNT, CDR2 YYREEE, per germline (reference sequence). V lost 2 bases to trimming and J lost 3 bases, with 12 bases between them. The CDR3 is CASSFSGPVYEQYF. For the CDR3, the DNA is TGTGCCAGCAGCTTTAGCGGACCAGTCTACGAGCAGTACTTC.

By share, this clone ranks as medium-sized. CDR3 sequence: CAISPSSAFSTDTQYF. Written as DNA, the CDR3 is TGTGCCATCAGCCCCTCTTCGGCATTTAGCACAGATACGCAGTATTTT. The chain employs TRBV10-3 and TRBJ2-3; D call uncertain. The length of the CDR3 is 16 residues. V lost 6 bases and J 0 bases, leaving 16 bases between the germline ends. Germline V gene lookup returns CDR1 ENHRY and CDR2 SYGVKD.

The chain carries TRBV9 and TRBJ1-1; no definite D call. Trimming took 5 bases from V and 2 from J, leaving 10 bases between them. The CDR3 is 13 residues long. CDR1 and CDR2 (germline): SGDLS, YYNGEE. The CDR3 is CASSTGTNTEAFF. In DNA form, the CDR3 reads TGTGCCAGCAGTACCGGAACCAACACTGAAGCTTTCTTT.

The chain joins TRBV10-3 to TRBJ1-2; the D gene is possibly TRBD1 (5 bases). Per germline, CDR1 ENHRY and CDR2 SYGVKD. V gave up 3 bases and J gave up 4 bases, with 9 bases separating them. The CDR3 runs to 13 residues. The CDR3 nucleotides are TGTGCCATCAGTGAACAGGAGTCCTATGGCTACACCTTC. Its protein is CAISEQESYGYTF.

This rearrangement joins TRBV2 to TRBJ2-7; 9 bases fit TRBD1. The V gene's germline CDR1 is SNHLY and CDR2 FYNNEI. CDR3 size: 16 residues. The V gene end was trimmed by 6 bases and the J gene end by 5 bases; junction bases not matched to a gene: 14. As DNA, the CDR3 is TGTGCCAGCAGCTGGAGGTTTGTCGACAGGGGGGACGAGCAGTACTTC. Residues: CASSWRFVDRGDEQYF.

The V gene is TRBV27, the J gene TRBJ2-2; 13 bases align to TRBD2. The V and J ends lost 2 bases and 5 bases, in that order; junction bases with no gene match: 8. Germline V lookup: CDR1 MNHEY, CDR2 SMNVEV (reference sequence). CDR3 length: 18 residues. This chain's CDR3 is CASSLATPGLAGTGELFF. CDR3 nucleotide sequence: TGTGCCAGCAGTTTAGCAACCCCGGGACTAGCGGGGACCGGGGAGCTGTTTTTT.

The chain carries TRBV2 and TRBJ1-6; 8 positions agree with TRBD1. Germline V lookup: CDR1 SNHLY, CDR2 FYNNEI. V gave up 6 bases and J gave up 11 bases; unmatched junction bases: 15. The CDR3 runs to 16 residues. In DNA form, the CDR3 reads TGTGCCAGCAGCGCGACCCCCGTTGGACAGGGAACACCCCTCCACTTT. The encoded protein is CASSATPVGQGTPLHF. The full variable domain, its missing parts supplied by reference TRBV2 and TRBJ1-6, is EPEVTQTPSHQVTQMGQEVILRCVPISNHLYFYWYRQILGQKVEFLVSFYNNEISEKSEIFDDQFSVERPDGSNFTLKIRSTKLEDSAMYFCASSATPVGQGTPLHFGNGTRLTVT.

The chain employs TRBV5-1 and TRBJ2-7, with a tentative D call TRBD1 (5 bases). Trimming took 0 bases from V and 2 from J, leaving 12 bases between them. Germline-derived CDR1 and CDR2 are SGHRS and YFSETQ. CDR3 length: 15 residues. The CDR3: CASSLEPDTAYEQYF. The CDR3 coding sequence is TGCGCCAGCAGCTTGGAACCGGACACTGCCTACGAGCAGTACTTC.